These 17 T cell receptor beta chains came from one sample sequenced in a study of patients and donors after allogeneic stem cell transplantation. TCRdb itself ran the RT-PCR reads through MiXCR, one entry per CDR3 protein. This table holds around 240,000 distinct CDR3 sequences, around an eighth found once. Sequenced material: blood, either unsorted or a sorted T cell fraction (not recorded which). These receptors originate from a human donor who was either an allogeneic HSCT recipient or a stem cell or donor lymphocyte infusion donor (not recorded which). It is not recorded whose cells these are; they may come from a transplant donor.

The chain links TRBV20-1 to TRBJ1-1; possibly TRBD1 for D (5 bases). The CDR3 runs to 14 residues. Trimming shortened V by 7 bases and J by 1 base, and 16 bases separated the two germline ends. The germline V gene encodes CDR1 DFQATT and CDR2 SNEGSKA (reference sequence). CDR3 sequence reads: CSVVSRTPNTEAFF. The CDR3 DNA follows: TGCAGTGTTGTATCGAGGACACCGAACACTGAAGCTTTCTTT.

CDR3 nucleotide sequence: TGCGCCAGCAGAAAAACCGGGACAGGTAACGCCGGGGAGCTGTTTTTT. Its protein is CASRKTGTGNAGELFF. The V call is TRBV5-1, the J call TRBJ2-2; 8 bases align to TRBD1. CDR3 length equals 16 residues. Germline trimming cut 5 bases from V and 6 bases from J; bases unmatched to any gene: 12. Germline CDR1 and CDR2: SGHRS and YFSETQ.

The rearrangement joins TRBV6-1 to TRBJ2-3; D remains ambiguous. The germline CDR1 and CDR2 sequences are MNHNS and SASEGT. V gave up 1 base and J gave up 8 bases, with 1 base separating them. The CDR3 is 10 amino acids. CDR3 sequence: CASSEGTQYF. The CDR3 DNA reads TGTGCCAGCAGTGAAGGTACGCAGTATTTT.

The CDR3 reads CASSRTGGLETQYF. CDR3 DNA: TGTGCCAGCAGTCGGACAGGGGGCTTAGAGACCCAGTACTTC. This chain links TRBV7-3 with TRBJ2-5; 11 nucleotides line up with TRBD1. The CDR3 contains 14 residues. Germline lookup yields CDR1 SGHTA and CDR2 FQGTGA. Losses at the gene ends were 6 bases for V and 4 bases for J; bases not matched to a gene: 4.

This clonotype was seen repeatedly, ten times or more. This chain uses TRBV5-5 with TRBJ2-2, with D tentatively TRBD1 or TRBD2 (5 bases each). The germline V and J ends were trimmed by 0 bases and 0 bases, with 6 bases remaining between them. The germline CDR1 and CDR2 sequences are SGHKS and YYEKEE (reference sequence). CDR3 length equals 15 residues. The CDR3 coding sequence is TGTGCCAGCAGCTTGGAGGGACCGAACACCGGGGAGCTGTTTTTT. Translating it yields CASSLEGPNTGELFF.

The table lists this clonotype with many counts. V is TRBV7-6 and J is TRBJ2-5, with D hard to call. V lost 1 base and J lost 7, with 10 bases in between. This CDR3 comprises 13 residues. The germline V gene has CDR1 SGHVS and CDR2 FNYEAQ. The CDR3 reads CASSLDPAGTQYF. The CDR3 bases are TGTGCCAGCAGCTTAGATCCGGCCGGGACCCAGTACTTC.

CDR3 in DNA: TGCAGTGCTAGAGTTGGCAGCTCGAACACCGGGGAGCTGTTTTTT. Protein sequence: CSARVGSSNTGELFF. The V gene is TRBV20-1, the J gene TRBJ2-2; D ambiguous. The V end lost 1 base, the J end lost 0 bases, and 9 bases lay between the germline ends. The CDR3 extends over 15 amino acids. CDR1 is DFQATT, CDR2 SNEGSKA, per germline (reference sequence).

This clonotype showed up just a few times. The genes are TRBV7-9 and TRBJ2-1, with TRBD2 matching over 12 bases. The CDR3 length is 17 residues. Germline CDR1 reads SEHNR; CDR2 reads FQNEAQ (reference sequence). The trim removed 3 bases at V and 5 bases at J, leaving 8 bases unmatched. DNA for the CDR3: TGTGCCAGCAGCTTGGGGCTGACTAGCGGGAGCGACAATGAGCAGTTCTTC. This codes for CASSLGLTSGSDNEQFF.

This clonotype appeared a few times. V is TRBV11-1 and J is TRBJ2-7; D might be TRBD1 or TRBD2, each matching 5 bases. The CDR3 extends over 14 amino acids. Germline V gene sequence: CDR1 SGHAT, CDR2 FQDESV (reference sequence). V was cut by 6 bases and J by 0 bases, with 12 bases left in between. The CDR3 protein is CASRDIGSSYEQYF. The CDR3 nucleotides are TGTGCCAGCAGGGACATAGGGAGCTCCTACGAGCAGTACTTC.

This clonotype was detected a few times. The gene calls are TRBV19 and TRBJ2-5; D possibly matches TRBD1 or TRBD2 (5 bases each). Germline CDR1 is LNHDA and CDR2 is SQIVND (reference sequence). The CDR3 covers 15 residues. The ends were cut back, 0 bases at V and 6 bases at J, with 14 bases in the middle. The CDR3 DNA sequence: TGTGCCAGTAGTATAGACGCAGGGAGAAGACAGACCCAGTACTTC. Its protein product is CASSIDAGRRQTQYF.

V usage is TRBV3-1 and J usage is TRBJ1-2, with 7 bases matching TRBD1. The CDR3 runs to 12 residues. From germline, CDR1 is LGHDT and CDR2 YNNKEL (reference sequence). V was clipped by 5 bases and J by 8 bases; unmatched bases: 5. CDR3 residues: CASSFPGGGYTF. CDR3 nucleotides: TGTGCCAGCAGCTTCCCAGGGGGAGGCTACACCTTC.

The sample holds many counts of this clonotype. V usage is TRBV29-1 and J usage is TRBJ1-3; unclear D gene. With 4 bases removed from V and 3 bases from J, the gap between germline ends came to 10 bases. This CDR3 is 13 amino acids long. The V gene's germline CDR1 is SQVTM and CDR2 ANQGSEA. The CDR3 sequence is CSVGGGFGNTIYF. CDR3 nucleotide sequence: TGCAGCGTTGGAGGAGGCTTTGGAAACACCATATATTTT.

In this sample, this clonotype turned up a few times. The V call is TRBV4-1, the J call TRBJ1-4; 7 nucleotides agree with TRBD1. This CDR3 is 15 amino acids long. Per germline, CDR1 MGHRA and CDR2 YSYEKL. J was trimmed by 4 bases and V by 0 bases; bases with no gene match: 2. CDR3 bases: TGCGCCAGCAGCCAAGAAGGGGGCCATAATGAAAAACTGTTTTTT. As protein: CASSQEGGHNEKLFF.

In its sample, this clonotype was seen a few times. This chain connects TRBV6-1 to TRBJ2-7, with unresolved D. This CDR3 comprises 13 residues. V gave up 0 bases and J gave up 2 bases, with 5 bases separating them. Germline V gives CDR1 MNHNS, CDR2 SASEGT. CDR3 sequence (DNA): TGTGCCAGCAGTGAAGCGCTTCCCTACGAGCAGTACTTC. Amino acid sequence: CASSEALPYEQYF.

The V and J genes are TRBV14 and TRBJ2-5; D is undetermined. Germline loops: CDR1 SGHDN, CDR2 FVKESK. V dropped 2 bases and J dropped 4 bases, with 8 bases sitting between them. The CDR3 consists of 13 residues. The CDR3 DNA follows: TGTGCCAGCAGCCAATTGATGGGAGAGACCCAGTACTTC. Its protein product is CASSQLMGETQYF.

This chain uses TRBV7-3 with TRBJ2-1, with D possibly being TRBD1 or TRBD2 (6 bases each). Trimming pared 2 bases from V and 3 bases from J, leaving 14 bases between. From germline, CDR1 is SGHTA and CDR2 FQGTGA. The CDR3 loop spans 16 amino acids. CDR3 in DNA: TGTGCCAGCAGCTTATCCCCGGGGGCCGGCTACAATGAGCAGTTCTTC. Residues: CASSLSPGAGYNEQFF. The entire variable domain, with the rest obtained from reference TRBV7-3 and TRBJ2-1, is as follows: GAGVSQTPSNKVTEKGKYVELRCDPISGHTALYWYRQSLGQGPEFLIYFQGTGAADDSGLPNDRFFAVRPEGSVSTLKIQRTERGDSAVYLCASSLSPGAGYNEQFFGPGTRLTVL.

In its sample, this clonotype was seen a few times. The chain has TRBV2 and TRBJ2-7; D might be TRBD1 (5 bases). V lost 6 bases to trimming and J lost 8 bases, with 14 bases between them. CDR1 is SNHLY and CDR2 is FYNNEI in the germline V gene. The CDR3 totals 12 residues. The CDR3 reads CASRETLDKQYF. In DNA, the CDR3 is TGTGCCAGCAGAGAGACACTGGACAAGCAGTACTTC.